This TCR beta chain was captured in a study of blood T cell repertoires in COVID-19. Turning to the study itself: COVID-19 samples from acute and convalescent phases originated in the United States, Italy and Spain. The analysed material was cDNA or gDNA that came from T cells, B-cell-depleted T cells, or PBMCs.

Trimming took off 2 bases at V and 5 bases at J, with 13 bases between the two ends. Germline-derived CDR1 and CDR2 are SGHRS and YFSETQ. The CDR3 totals 14 residues. In the original analysis: Amplification with reference gene primers provided the estimates of nucleated cell counts. Profiling relied on immunoSEQ multiplex PCR, and the TCRdb table lists in-frame clones only, not all of them. V and J calls and clone size are copied from that table; D and trimming were computed from the DNA. Among around 97,000 clones listed, around nine tenths were seen once. Sequenced input: peripheral blood. The chain recombines TRBV5-1 with TRBJ1-1; TRBD1 might be the D (6 bases). The source is a human donor in a cohort sampled during active COVID-19. CDR3 in amino acids: CASSFAGVRTEAFF. The DNA of the CDR3 is TGCGCCAGCAGCTTTGCAGGGGTGAGGACTGAAGCTTTCTTT.